The next 32 T cell receptor beta chains were all read from a single sample in a study of blood T cell repertoires in COVID-19. The method was immunoSEQ multiplex PCR; TCRdb's version includes in-frame clones alone and lacks a portion of them. The sample has around 480,000 clones, approximately 86% seen once. What was sequenced was PBMCs or T cells enriched from blood (not recorded which). These receptors were collected from a woman aged 18 to 35 who had recovered from COVID-19.

V usage is TRBV6-4 and J usage is TRBJ2-5; 9 nucleotides line up with TRBD1. Germline assignment: CDR1 MRHNA and CDR2 SNTAGT. The length of the CDR3 is 16 residues. V gave up 3 bases and J gave up 4 bases; unmatched junction bases: 9. CDR3 loop: CASSDVGTGWRETQYF. The CDR3 nucleotides are TGTGCCAGCAGTGATGTAGGGACAGGGTGGAGAGAGACCCAGTACTTC.

The chain joins TRBV3-1 (or the pseudogene TRBV3-2) to TRBJ2-7; D possibly corresponds to TRBD2 (5 bases). The CDR3 is made up of 18 amino acids. Trimming stripped 5 bases from V and 3 bases from J, with 26 bases between. Per the germline V gene, CDR1 is LGHDT and CDR2 is YNNKEL (reference sequence). The CDR3 region is CASSGKIRAGESYYEQYF. CDR3 nucleotide sequence: TGTGCCAGCAGCGGCAAGATCCGCGCGGGTGAAAGCTACTACGAGCAGTACTTC.

The chain uses TRBV11-2 and TRBJ1-6; D call uncertain. V was pared by 4 bases and J by 13 bases, with 8 bases between. This CDR3 spans 11 amino acids. Germline V gene lookup returns CDR1 SGHAT and CDR2 FQNNGV. The CDR3 DNA sequence: TGTGCCAGCAGCTCCGGGAGTCCCCTCCACTTT. Residues: CASSSGSPLHF.

A few counts support this clone. The V gene is TRBV27, the J gene TRBJ2-2; D perhaps matches TRBD2 (6 bases). Deletions cut 3 bases from V and 6 bases from J, with 8 bases between. Germline assignment: CDR1 MNHEY and CDR2 SMNVEV (reference sequence). This CDR3 contains 13 residues. The CDR3 DNA follows: TGTGCCAGCAGTTTCTGGGGGGCCGGGGAGCTGTTTTTT. Translated: CASSFWGAGELFF.

This sequence joins TRBV7-9 and TRBJ2-1; TRBD1 matches at 10 bases. V shed 3 bases and J 8 bases; nucleotides not matched to a gene: 7. The germline CDR1 and CDR2 sequences are SEHNR and FQNEAQ (reference sequence). CDR3 length: 15 residues. The CDR3 sequence is CASSFSGQGFHEQFF. In DNA form, the CDR3 reads TGTGCCAGCAGCTTTTCGGGACAGGGGTTCCATGAGCAGTTCTTC.

V is TRBV30 and J is TRBJ2-5; weak D call: TRBD1 (5 bases). V was cut by 0 bases and J by 4 bases, with 18 bases left in between. The CDR3 length is 16 residues. CDR1 and CDR2 from the germline V gene are GTSNPN and SVGIG (reference sequence). CDR3 residues: CAWSVPGLAYPETQYF. CDR3 nucleotides: TGTGCCTGGAGTGTACCAGGGCTCGCTTACCCAGAGACCCAGTACTTC. The variable domain in full, with the rest retrieved from reference TRBV30 and TRBJ2-5, is SQTIHQWPATLVQPVGSPLSLECTVEGTSNPNLYWYRQAAGRGLQLLFYSVGIGQISSEVPQNLSASRPQDRQFILSSKKLLLSDSGFYLCAWSVPGLAYPETQYFGPGTRLLVL.

The chain has TRBV5-6 and TRBJ2-2, with 8 bases identical to TRBD2. The CDR3 contains 16 residues. Trimming took 4 bases from V and 2 from J; bases not matched to a gene: 7. CDR1 SGHDT and CDR2 YYEEEE come from the germline V gene. The CDR3 DNA reads as TGTGCCAGCAGCCCCCGGGGGGGGAAAAACACCGGGGAGCTGTTTTTT. Protein: CASSPRGGKNTGELFF.

The V and J genes are TRBV7-8 and TRBJ2-1; 10 bases are a match to TRBD2. This CDR3 is built from 15 residues. V lost 4 bases, J lost 3 bases, and 3 bases stayed unmatched. Germline V CDR1 and CDR2: SGHVS, FQNEAQ. The chain's CDR3 is CASSSSGGLYNEQFF. DNA for the CDR3: TGTGCCAGCAGCTCTAGCGGGGGACTCTACAATGAGCAGTTCTTC. Full variable domain (remainder filled in from reference TRBV7-8 and TRBJ2-1): GAGVSQSPRYKVAKRGQDVALRCDPISGHVSLFWYQQALGQGPEFLTYFQNEAQLDKSGLPSDRFFAERPEGSVSTLKIQRTQQEDSAVYLCASSSSGGLYNEQFFGPGTRLTVL.

The chain is built from TRBV3-1 (or the pseudogene TRBV3-2) and TRBJ2-5, with 11 bases matching TRBD2. Germline values: CDR1 LGHDT, CDR2 YNNKEL (reference sequence). Germline trimming cut 0 bases from V and 4 bases from J; bases unmatched to any gene: 10. The CDR3 spans 18 residues. The CDR3, as DNA: TGTGCCAGCAGCCAAGATATAGCGGGGGGGTCTTATTTAGAGACCCAGTACTTC. This encodes CASSQDIAGGSYLETQYF.

The chain has TRBV5-6 and TRBJ1-4, with no clear D. This CDR3 is built from 14 residues. Trimming left V 0 bases short and J 7 bases short, with 10 bases between. Germline values: CDR1 SGHDT, CDR2 YYEEEE. CDR3 amino acids: CASSLGGLGEKLFF. In DNA form, the CDR3 reads TGTGCCAGCAGCTTGGGAGGGTTGGGTGAAAAACTGTTTTTT.

The sample holds a few counts of this clone. The gene calls are TRBV20-1 and TRBJ1-6; unclear D gene. V was shortened by 3 bases and J by 8 bases, with 14 bases between the two germline ends. The CDR3 is 14 amino acids. Germline V gene data show CDR1 as DFQATT and CDR2 as SNEGSKA (reference sequence). In DNA form, the CDR3 reads TGCAGTGCTAGTCTTAATGCGAGGGATTCACCCCTCCACTTT. Its translation is CSASLNARDSPLHF.

There are a few counts of this clone. The chain carries TRBV19 and TRBJ2-5; 7 bases fit TRBD1. Germline CDR1 is LNHDA and CDR2 is SQIVND (reference sequence). This CDR3 has 13 residues. V lost 7 bases and J lost 3; bases outside the gene matches: 5. The CDR3 reads CASKDRFEETQYF. CDR3 coding DNA: TGTGCCAGTAAGGACAGGTTCGAAGAGACCCAGTACTTC.

The chain carries TRBV5-1 and TRBJ2-2; D unresolved. Germline CDR1 and CDR2: SGHRS and YFSETQ. The V end was cut by 1 base, the J end by 0 bases, with 4 bases between. CDR3 length: 14 amino acids. Here the CDR3 reads CASSLPTNTGELFF. The CDR3 region has the DNA TGCGCCAGCAGCTTGCCTACGAACACCGGGGAGCTGTTTTTT.

The rearrangement links TRBV3-1 (or the pseudogene TRBV3-2) to TRBJ1-4; 7 bases match TRBD1. Losses at the gene ends were 6 bases for V and 6 bases for J; bases not matched to a gene: 7. CDR1 and CDR2 (germline): LGHDT, YNNKEL (reference sequence). This CDR3 contains 14 residues. The CDR3 nucleotides are TGTGCCAGCAGGTTCTCAGGGGGGTATGAAAAACTGTTTTTT. Protein product: CASRFSGGYEKLFF.

The rearrangement uses TRBV6-2 or TRBV6-3 and TRBJ2-7; 7 nucleotides agree with TRBD1. With V trimmed by 2 bases and J by 2 bases, 3 bases remained unmatched. Germline assignment: CDR1 MNHEY and CDR2 SVGEGT. The CDR3 is 14 amino acids. CDR3 protein: CASSYQDRTYEQYF. The DNA of the CDR3 is TGTGCCAGCAGTTACCAGGACAGGACCTACGAGCAGTACTTC.

The chain joins TRBV30 to TRBJ1-1, with D possibly being TRBD1 (5 bases). The V gene's germline CDR1 is GTSNPN and CDR2 SVGIG (reference sequence). The germline V and J ends were trimmed by 2 bases and 0 bases, with 10 bases remaining between them. The CDR3 totals 14 residues. This CDR3 reads CAWSHGHLNTEAFF. CDR3 sequence (DNA): TGTGCCTGGAGTCATGGACATTTGAACACTGAAGCTTTCTTT.

The gene calls are TRBV5-6 and TRBJ1-1; D gene uncertain. Germline loops: CDR1 SGHDT, CDR2 YYEEEE. The ends were cut back, 0 bases at V and 8 bases at J, with 8 bases in the middle. The CDR3 is made up of 12 amino acids. CDR3 in DNA: TGTGCCAGCAGCTTGGCAGTTTCAGAAGCTTTCTTT. Translated: CASSLAVSEAFF.

The chain recombines TRBV5-5 with TRBJ2-3; 8 bases agree with TRBD2. The CDR3 length is 16 residues. V lost 4 bases and J lost 3; bases outside the gene matches: 10. Germline-derived CDR1 and CDR2 are SGHKS and YYEKEE (reference sequence). This CDR3 is CASSPGEGLGTDTQYF. The CDR3 DNA is TGTGCCAGCAGCCCTGGGGAGGGACTAGGAACAGATACGCAGTATTTT.

The rearrangement links TRBV30 to TRBJ1-6; D remains ambiguous. This CDR3 contains 13 residues. Looked up from germline, CDR1 is GTSNPN and CDR2 is SVGIG (reference sequence). V was pared by 3 bases and J by 6 bases, with 9 bases between. CDR3 region: CAWRLWSNSPLHF. The CDR3 DNA reads as TGTGCCTGGAGGTTATGGAGTAATTCACCCCTCCACTTT.

The genes are TRBV6-5 and TRBJ1-1; D is unresolved. The germline CDR1 and CDR2 sequences are MNHEY and SVGAGI. The CDR3 consists of 13 residues. V lost 2 bases to trimming and J lost 4 bases, with 8 bases between them. CDR3 nucleotides: TGTGCCAGCAGTTACATGGGGAGCACTGAAGCTTTCTTT. Its protein product is CASSYMGSTEAFF.

This clone has only one observation. V usage is TRBV28 and J usage is TRBJ1-2; the match to TRBD1 covers 8 bases. The V gene end was trimmed by 7 bases and the J gene end by 4 bases; junction bases not matched to a gene: 11. The V gene's germline CDR1 is MDHEN and CDR2 SYDVKM. The CDR3 contains 15 residues. This CDR3 is CASTPTGERGYGYTF. The CDR3, as DNA: TGTGCCAGCACCCCGACAGGGGAACGGGGCTATGGCTACACCTTC.

The V and J genes are TRBV12-3 or TRBV12-4 and TRBJ1-2, with D uncertain. There are 13 residues in the CDR3. The V end was cut by 1 base, the J end by 7 bases, with 10 bases between. This CDR3 reads CASSLVELGGYTF. CDR3 sequence (DNA): TGTGCCAGCAGTTTAGTGGAGCTCGGTGGCTACACCTTC.

The gene calls are TRBV6-4 and TRBJ1-2, with 7 bases aligning to TRBD1. This CDR3 comprises 14 residues. Per the germline V gene, CDR1 is MRHNA and CDR2 is SNTAGT. V dropped 2 bases and J dropped 2; count of bases not matched to a gene: 2. The chain's CDR3 is CASSDRDRNYGYTF. CDR3 DNA: TGTGCCAGCAGTGACCGGGACAGAAACTATGGCTACACCTTC.

Only one count was recorded for this clone. The chain employs TRBV14 and TRBJ2-7; 7 bases are a match to TRBD1. The CDR3 runs 14 residues. Germline trimming cut 3 bases from V and 1 base from J; bases unmatched to any gene: 3. The germline V gene encodes CDR1 SGHDN and CDR2 FVKESK. DNA of the CDR3: TGTGCCAGCAGCCATCAGGACAGGTCCTACGAGCAGTACTTC. Protein sequence: CASSHQDRSYEQYF.

The chain couples TRBV28 to TRBJ1-3; D call uncertain. V was cut by 6 bases and J by 3 bases, with 9 bases left in between. Germline V gene sequence: CDR1 MDHEN, CDR2 SYDVKM. The CDR3 is 13 amino acids. The CDR3 is CASSSSGGNTIYF. For the CDR3, the DNA is TGTGCCAGCAGCTCGAGCGGTGGAAACACCATATATTTT.

The chain carries TRBV18 and TRBJ1-1; maybe TRBD1 (5 bases). The CDR3 spans 15 residues. V gave up 3 bases and J gave up 1 base, with 12 bases separating them. Germline V gene sequence: CDR1 KGHSH, CDR2 LQKENI. The CDR3 loop reads CASSPLGQRNTEAFF. The CDR3 bases are TGTGCCAGCTCACCCCTCGGACAAAGGAACACTGAAGCTTTCTTT.

The chain joins TRBV29-1 to TRBJ2-6; no clear D. V lost 4 bases to trimming and J lost 0 bases, with 7 bases between them. Germline assignment: CDR1 SQVTM and CDR2 ANQGSEA. This CDR3 region has 14 residues. CDR3 region: CSVGNSSGANVLTF. The CDR3, as DNA: TGCAGCGTTGGGAACAGCTCTGGGGCCAACGTCCTGACTTTC. Full variable domain (outside the CDR3, taken from reference TRBV29-1 and TRBJ2-6): SAVISQKPSRDICQRGTSLTIQCQVDSQVTMMFWYRQQPGQSLTLIATANQGSEATYESGFVIDKFPISRPNLTFSTLTVSNMSPEDSSIYLCSVGNSSGANVLTFGAGSRLTVL.

This clone has a single count. The chain couples TRBV6-5 to TRBJ2-2; TRBD1 aligns across 11 bases. The CDR3 totals 14 residues. Unmatched junction bases numbered 6, after V lost 6 bases and J lost 9 bases. Germline V gene lookup returns CDR1 MNHEY and CDR2 SVGAGI. The CDR3 region is CASRPGQGEWELFF. CDR3 nucleotide sequence: TGTGCCAGCAGACCGGGACAGGGGGAATGGGAGCTGTTTTTT.

This chain joins TRBV6-5 and TRBJ2-2; TRBD2 aligns across 7 bases. CDR1 MNHEY and CDR2 SVGAGI come from the germline V gene. V shed 8 bases, J shed 6 bases, and the junction held 12 bases outside the gene matches. This CDR3 has 15 residues. The chain's CDR3 is CASVGVAGSPGELFF. CDR3 DNA sequence: TGTGCCAGCGTGGGAGTAGCGGGCTCCCCCGGGGAGCTGTTTTTT.

V gene TRBV7-9 combines with J gene TRBJ1-2; 7 bases line up with TRBD1. V lost 2 bases and J lost 4; bases outside the gene matches: 7. CDR1 is SEHNR and CDR2 is FQNEAQ in the germline V gene (reference sequence). The CDR3 is made up of 15 amino acids. The CDR3 sequence is CASSLSSPGGYGYTF. The CDR3 DNA follows: TGTGCCAGCAGCTTATCCAGTCCAGGGGGCTATGGCTACACCTTC.

The chain is built from TRBV19 and TRBJ2-1; possibly TRBD2 for D (5 bases). Germline CDR1 reads LNHDA; CDR2 reads SQIVND (reference sequence). Trimming removed 4 bases from V and 7 bases from J, with 20 bases in between. CDR3 length equals 16 residues. This CDR3 reads CASSTGRARGINEQFF. CDR3 in DNA: TGTGCCAGTAGTACGGGCCGCGCCCGGGGTATAAATGAGCAGTTCTTC.

This chain joins TRBV28 and TRBJ1-5; 7 bases fit TRBD1. The CDR3 has 14 residues. The trim removed 6 bases at V and 7 bases at J, leaving 9 bases unmatched. Germline values: CDR1 MDHEN, CDR2 SYDVKM. CDR3 bases: TGTGCCAGCAGGAAAACCCAAGGGGGCCAGCCCCAGCATTTT. As protein: CASRKTQGGQPQHF.